The sequence of this T cell receptor (beta chain) was determined in a study of blood T cell repertoires in COVID-19. Study overall: The analysed material was cDNA or gDNA that came from T cells, B-cell-depleted T cells, or PBMCs.

Source study methods: Estimates of nucleated cell counts were drawn from the amplification of reference gene primers. Sequenced by immunoSEQ multiplex PCR; TCRdb stores in-frame clones only, minus some. The V and J calls and the clone size are those of that table, but D and trimming were determined from the DNA. Among roughly 160,000 clones, under 85% were seen once, and the ten largest hold approximately 12%. Those who participated ranged in age from about 18 to 89 years and resided in about two dozen US areas. This clone has just a few counts. Germline CDR1 is SGHAT and CDR2 is FQNNGV. CDR3 length: 17 residues. With 1 base removed from V and 4 bases from J, the gap between germline ends came to 19 bases.

Sequencing was performed on PBMCs or T cells enriched from blood (not recorded which). The chain uses TRBV11-2 and TRBJ1-2, with a tentative D call TRBD1 (5 bases). The receptor comes from a man between 50 and 59 years old who had recovered from COVID-19. The CDR3 DNA is TGTGCCAGCAGCTTAGCAATCTTAATTGACAGCAGCTATGGCTACACCTTC. Protein: CASSLAILIDSSYGYTF.